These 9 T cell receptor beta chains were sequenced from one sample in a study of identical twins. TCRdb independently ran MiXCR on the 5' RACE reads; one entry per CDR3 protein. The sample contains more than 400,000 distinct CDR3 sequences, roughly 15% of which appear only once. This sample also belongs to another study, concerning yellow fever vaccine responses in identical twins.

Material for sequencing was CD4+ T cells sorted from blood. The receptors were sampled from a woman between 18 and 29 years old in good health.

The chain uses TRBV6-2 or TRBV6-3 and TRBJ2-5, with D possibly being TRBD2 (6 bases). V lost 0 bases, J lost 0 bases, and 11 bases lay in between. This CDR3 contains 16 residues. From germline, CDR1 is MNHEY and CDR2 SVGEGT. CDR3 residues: CASSYSAGTYQETQYF. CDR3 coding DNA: TGTGCCAGCAGTTACTCGGCGGGGACGTACCAAGAGACCCAGTACTTC.

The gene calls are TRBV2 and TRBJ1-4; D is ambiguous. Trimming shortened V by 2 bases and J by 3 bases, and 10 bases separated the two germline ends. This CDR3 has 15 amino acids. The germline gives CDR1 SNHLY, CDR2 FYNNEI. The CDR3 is CASSERALPNEKLFF. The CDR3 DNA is TGTGCCAGCAGTGAAAGGGCGTTGCCTAATGAAAAACTGTTTTTT.

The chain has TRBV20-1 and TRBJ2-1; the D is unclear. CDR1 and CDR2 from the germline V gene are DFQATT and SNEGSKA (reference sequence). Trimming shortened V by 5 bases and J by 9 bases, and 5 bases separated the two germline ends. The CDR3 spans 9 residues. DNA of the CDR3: TGCAGTGCTGCTCGTGAGCAGTTCTTC. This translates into CSAAREQFF.

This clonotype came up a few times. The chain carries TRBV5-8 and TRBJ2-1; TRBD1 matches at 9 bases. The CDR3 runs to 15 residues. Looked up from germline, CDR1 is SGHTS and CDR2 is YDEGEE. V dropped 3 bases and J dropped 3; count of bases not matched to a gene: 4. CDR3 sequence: CASSWGQGGYNEQFF. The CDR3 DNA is TGTGCCAGCAGCTGGGGACAGGGAGGCTACAATGAGCAGTTCTTC.

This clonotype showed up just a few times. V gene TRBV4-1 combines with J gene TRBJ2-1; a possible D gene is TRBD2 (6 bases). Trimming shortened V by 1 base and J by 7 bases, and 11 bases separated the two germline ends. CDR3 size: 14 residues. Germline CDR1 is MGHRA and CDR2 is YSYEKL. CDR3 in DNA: TGCGCCAGCAGCCAAGCCCAGCGGGTAAATGAGCAGTTCTTC. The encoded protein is CASSQAQRVNEQFF.

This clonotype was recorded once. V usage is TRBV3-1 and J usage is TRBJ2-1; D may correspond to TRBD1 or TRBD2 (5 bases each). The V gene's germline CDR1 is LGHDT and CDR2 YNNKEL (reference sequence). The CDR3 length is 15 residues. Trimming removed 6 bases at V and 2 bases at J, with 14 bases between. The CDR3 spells CASSPTGTTYNEQFF. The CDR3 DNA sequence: TGTGCCAGCAGTCCGACCGGGACCACCTACAATGAGCAGTTCTTC.

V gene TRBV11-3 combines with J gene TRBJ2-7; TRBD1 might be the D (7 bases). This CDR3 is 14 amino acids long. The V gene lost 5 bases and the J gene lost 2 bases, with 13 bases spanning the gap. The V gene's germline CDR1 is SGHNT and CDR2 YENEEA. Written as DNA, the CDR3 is TGTGCCAGCAGCAGGCGGGACAGTCCCTACGAGCAGTACTTC. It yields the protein CASSRRDSPYEQYF.

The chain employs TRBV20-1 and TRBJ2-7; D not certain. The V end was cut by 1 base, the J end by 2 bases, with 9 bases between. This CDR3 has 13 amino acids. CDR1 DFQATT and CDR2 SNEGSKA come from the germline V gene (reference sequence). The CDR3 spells CSARGISTYEQYF. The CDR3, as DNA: TGCAGTGCTAGAGGTATCAGTACCTACGAGCAGTACTTC.

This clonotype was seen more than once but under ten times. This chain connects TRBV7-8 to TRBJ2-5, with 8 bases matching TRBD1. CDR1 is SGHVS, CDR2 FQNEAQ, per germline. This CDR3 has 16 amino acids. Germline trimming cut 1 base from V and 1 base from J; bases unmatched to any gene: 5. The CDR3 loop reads CASSLGQGASQETQYF. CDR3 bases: TGTGCCAGCAGCTTAGGTCAGGGGGCCTCCCAAGAGACCCAGTACTTC.